This T cell receptor beta chain appears in the sequencing data of a study of shared clonotypes between healthy human individuals. Study findings and constraints: Blood was the only sampled material, and tissue repertoires likely differ. Clonotype sharing among donors was expected to depend on sequencing depth.

Once extracted for a subset, genomic DNA was divided evenly among several immunoSEQ plates. Using immunoSEQ multiplex PCR, the repertoire was profiled, and TCRdb retains in-frame clones only, with some absent. This table holds about 480,000 clones, about 75% found once. Germline lookup yields CDR1 SGHDT and CDR2 YYEEEE. V gave up 3 bases and J gave up 3 bases; unmatched junction bases: 3. The CDR3 runs to 15 residues. Remarks on this clone: Its antigen is unidentified.

Healthy adults negative for HIV, lacking recent acute infections or vaccinations, served as donors. V gene TRBV5-6 combines with J gene TRBJ2-3; the match to TRBD2 covers 11 bases. The sequence derives from a woman between 40 and 55 years old in good health. Some clones in this sample may be carry-over from other donors' samples. The sequencing input was PBMCs. This chain's CDR3 is CASSSSGRPTDTQYF. The DNA for the CDR3 is TGTGCCAGCAGCTCTAGCGGGAGGCCGACAGATACGCAGTATTTT.